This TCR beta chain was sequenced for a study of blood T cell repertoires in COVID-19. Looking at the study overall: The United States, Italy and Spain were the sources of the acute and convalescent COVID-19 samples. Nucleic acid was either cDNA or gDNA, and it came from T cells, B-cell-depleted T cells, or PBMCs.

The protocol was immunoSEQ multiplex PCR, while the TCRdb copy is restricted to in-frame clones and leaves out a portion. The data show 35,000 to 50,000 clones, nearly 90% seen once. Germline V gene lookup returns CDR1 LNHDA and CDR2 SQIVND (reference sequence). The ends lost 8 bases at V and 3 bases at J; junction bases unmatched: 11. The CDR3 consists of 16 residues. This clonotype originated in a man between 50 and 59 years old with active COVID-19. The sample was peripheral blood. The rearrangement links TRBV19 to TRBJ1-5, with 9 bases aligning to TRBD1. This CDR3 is CASRVIDRGDNQPQHF. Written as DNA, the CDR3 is TGTGCCAGTCGGGTTATAGACAGGGGGGACAATCAGCCCCAGCATTTT.